This T cell receptor (beta chain) is drawn from a study of Ad26.COV2.S vaccination and SARS-CoV-2 variants. Study outcomes and limitations: Overall T cell responses may have been underestimated by the analyses of TCR breadth and depth.

As to this clone: No antigen is known for it.

Using immunoSEQ multiplex PCR, the repertoire was profiled, and TCRdb retains in-frame clones only, with some absent. In the table there are about 350,000 clones, around 83% of which are singletons. As for treatment: 15 to 20 received Ad26.COV2.S at low or high dose, single or two shots; a few received placebo; per-sample allocation not given. Following the first vaccine or placebo injection, samples were taken on day 63. J lost 6 bases, V lost 5 bases, and 4 bases had no gene match. The CDR3 covers 14 residues. Germline lookup yields CDR1 SNHLY and CDR2 FYNNEI. The chain recombines TRBV2 with TRBJ1-2; 12 nucleotides agree with TRBD1. The sequenced sample was peripheral blood, obtained in a trial of Ad26.COV2.S vaccine versus placebo. The source is a person aged 18-65 years who received the Ad26.COV2.S COVID-19 vaccine or a placebo. CDR3 in amino acids: CASSPGQGADGYTF. CDR3 sequence (DNA): TGTGCCAGCAGTCCGGGACAGGGGGCCGATGGCTACACCTTC.